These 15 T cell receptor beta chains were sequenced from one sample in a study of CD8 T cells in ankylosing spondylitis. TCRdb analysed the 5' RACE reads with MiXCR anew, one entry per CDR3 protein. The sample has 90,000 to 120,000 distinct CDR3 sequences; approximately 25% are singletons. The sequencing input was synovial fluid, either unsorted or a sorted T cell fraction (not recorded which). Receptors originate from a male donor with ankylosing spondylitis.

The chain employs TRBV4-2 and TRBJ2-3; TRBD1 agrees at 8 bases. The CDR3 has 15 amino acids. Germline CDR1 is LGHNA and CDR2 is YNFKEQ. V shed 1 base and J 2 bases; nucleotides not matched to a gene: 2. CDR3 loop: CASSQGQGATDTQYF. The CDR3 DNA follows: TGTGCCAGCAGCCAAGGCCAGGGGGCCACAGATACGCAGTATTTT.

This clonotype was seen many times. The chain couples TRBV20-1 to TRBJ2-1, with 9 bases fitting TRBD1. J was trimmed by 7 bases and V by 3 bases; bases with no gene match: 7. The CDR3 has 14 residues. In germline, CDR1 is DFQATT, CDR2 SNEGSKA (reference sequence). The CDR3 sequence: CSASLRQGVNEQFF. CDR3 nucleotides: TGCAGTGCTAGCCTTAGACAGGGGGTGAATGAGCAGTTCTTC.

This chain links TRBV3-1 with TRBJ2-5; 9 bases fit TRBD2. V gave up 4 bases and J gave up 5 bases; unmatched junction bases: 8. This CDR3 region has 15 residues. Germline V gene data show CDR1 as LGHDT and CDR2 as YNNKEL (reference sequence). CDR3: CASSPGGRVGETQYF. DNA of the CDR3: TGTGCCAGCAGCCCAGGCGGGAGGGTCGGTGAGACCCAGTACTTC.

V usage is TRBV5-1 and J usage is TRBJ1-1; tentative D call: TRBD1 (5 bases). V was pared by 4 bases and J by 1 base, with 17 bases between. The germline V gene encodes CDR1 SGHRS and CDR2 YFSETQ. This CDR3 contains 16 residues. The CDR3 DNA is TGCGCCAGCAGCCAGGGACCGCTGGGGGGGAACACTGAAGCTTTCTTT. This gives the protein CASSQGPLGGNTEAFF.

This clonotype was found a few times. The CDR3 reads CASSLGLASETQYF. Written as DNA, the CDR3 is TGTGCCAGCAGTCTGGGACTAGCCTCGGAGACCCAGTACTTC. This chain connects TRBV12-3 or TRBV12-4 to TRBJ2-5, with 9 bases that match TRBD2. V gave up 5 bases and J gave up 5 bases; unmatched junction bases: 6. The CDR3 spans 14 residues.

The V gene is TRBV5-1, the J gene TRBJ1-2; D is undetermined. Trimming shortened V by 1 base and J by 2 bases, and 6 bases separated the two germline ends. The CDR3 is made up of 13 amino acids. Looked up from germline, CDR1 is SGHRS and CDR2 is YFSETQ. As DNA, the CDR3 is TGCGCCAGCAGCTTGAGCGGCAACTATGGCTACACCTTC. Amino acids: CASSLSGNYGYTF.

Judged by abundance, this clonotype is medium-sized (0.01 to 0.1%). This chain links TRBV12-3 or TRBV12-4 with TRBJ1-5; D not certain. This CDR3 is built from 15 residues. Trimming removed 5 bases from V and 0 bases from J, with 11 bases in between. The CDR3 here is CASSPDQYSNQPQHF. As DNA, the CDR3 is TGTGCCAGCAGTCCAGATCAGTATAGCAATCAGCCCCAGCATTTT.

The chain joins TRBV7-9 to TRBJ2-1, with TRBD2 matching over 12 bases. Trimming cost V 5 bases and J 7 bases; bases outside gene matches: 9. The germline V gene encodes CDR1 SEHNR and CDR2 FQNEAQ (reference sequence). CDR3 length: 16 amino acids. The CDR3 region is CASSPTSGRSFNEQFF. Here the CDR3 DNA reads TGTGCCAGCAGCCCGACTAGCGGGAGATCTTTTAATGAGCAGTTCTTC. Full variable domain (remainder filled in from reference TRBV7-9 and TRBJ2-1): DTGVSQNPRHKITKRGQNVTFRCDPISEHNRLYWYRQTLGQGPEFLTYFQNEAQLEKSRLLSDRFSAERPKGSFSTLEIQRTEQGDSAMYLCASSPTSGRSFNEQFFGPGTRLTVL.

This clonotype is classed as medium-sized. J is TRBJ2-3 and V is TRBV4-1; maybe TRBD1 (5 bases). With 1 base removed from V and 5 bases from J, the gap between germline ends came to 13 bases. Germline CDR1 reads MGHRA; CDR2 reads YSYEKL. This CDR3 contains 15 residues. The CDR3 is CASSQGVGLVDTQYF. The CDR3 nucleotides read TGCGCCAGCAGCCAAGGCGTGGGGCTAGTAGATACGCAGTATTTT.

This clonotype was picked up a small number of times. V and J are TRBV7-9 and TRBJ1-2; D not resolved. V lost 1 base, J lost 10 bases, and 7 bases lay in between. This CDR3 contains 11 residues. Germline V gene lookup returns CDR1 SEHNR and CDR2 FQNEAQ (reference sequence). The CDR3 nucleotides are TGTGCCAGCAGCTTAGTGGGCCACTACACCTTC. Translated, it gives CASSLVGHYTF.

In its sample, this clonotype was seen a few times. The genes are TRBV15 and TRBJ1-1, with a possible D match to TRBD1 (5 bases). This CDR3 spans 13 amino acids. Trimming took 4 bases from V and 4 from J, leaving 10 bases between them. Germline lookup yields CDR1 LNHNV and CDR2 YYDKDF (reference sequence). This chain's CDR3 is CATSTKGSTEAFF. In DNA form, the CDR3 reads TGTGCCACCAGCACCAAGGGGAGCACTGAAGCTTTCTTT.

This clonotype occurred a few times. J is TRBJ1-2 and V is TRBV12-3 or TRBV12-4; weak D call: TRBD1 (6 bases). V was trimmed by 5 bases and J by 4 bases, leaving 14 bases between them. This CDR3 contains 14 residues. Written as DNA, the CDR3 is TGTGCCAGCAGTCTTGCCGGGACACCCTATGGCTACACCTTC. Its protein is CASSLAGTPYGYTF.

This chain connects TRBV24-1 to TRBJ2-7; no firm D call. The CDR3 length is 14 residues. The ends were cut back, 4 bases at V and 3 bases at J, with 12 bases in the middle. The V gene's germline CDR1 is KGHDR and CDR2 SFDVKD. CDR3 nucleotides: TGTGCCACCAGTGAAAACGCTTCAAACTACGAGCAGTACGTC. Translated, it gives CATSENASNYEQYV.

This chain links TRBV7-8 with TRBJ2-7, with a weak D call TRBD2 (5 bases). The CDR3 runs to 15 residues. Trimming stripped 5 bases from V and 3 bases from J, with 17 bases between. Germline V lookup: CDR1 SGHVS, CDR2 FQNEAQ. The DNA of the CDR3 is TGTGCCAGCAGCCCCGACTCATCCGGGGACTACGAGCAGTACTTC. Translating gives CASSPDSSGDYEQYF.

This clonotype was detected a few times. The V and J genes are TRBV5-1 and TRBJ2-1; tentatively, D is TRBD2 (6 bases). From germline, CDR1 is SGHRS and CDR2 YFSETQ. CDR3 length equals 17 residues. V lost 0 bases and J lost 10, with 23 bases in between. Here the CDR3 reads CASSLAWPGLSLGEQFF. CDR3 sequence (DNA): TGCGCCAGCAGCTTGGCCTGGCCGGGACTTAGTCTGGGCGAGCAGTTCTTC. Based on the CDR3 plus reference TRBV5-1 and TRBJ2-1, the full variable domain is KAGVTQTPRYLIKTRGQQVTLSCSPISGHRSVSWYQQTPGQGLQFLFEYFSETQRNKGNFPGRFSGRQFSNSRSEMNVSTLELGDSALYLCASSLAWPGLSLGEQFFGPGTRLTVL.